This TCR beta chain was retrieved from a study of response to subunit inactivated influenza vaccine. MiXCR, run by TCRdb on the RT-PCR reads, gives a single entry per CDR3 protein. The table has around 480,000 distinct CDR3 sequences, 16% seen once. General study results and limits: Authors suggested seasonal influenza vaccinations each recruit few new T cells.

Note on this clonotype: Antigen unknown.

Here the sequenced sample was CD4+ T cells sorted from PBMCs, taken 23 months after vaccination. The source of this sequence is a man aged 50-75 years who received an inactivated influenza vaccine.

The CDR3: CASKMTLNEQFF. The CDR3 DNA sequence: TGTGCCAGCAAGATGACCCTCAATGAGCAGTTCTTC. The rearrangement joins TRBV7-2 to TRBJ2-1; D gene uncertain. Germline CDR1 is SGHTA and CDR2 is FQGNSA. Trimming cost V 7 bases and J 6 bases, with 10 bases left between them. This CDR3 contains 12 residues.